The 5 T cell receptor beta chains given below trace back to one sample, sequenced in a study of Tregs in tolerant kidney transplant recipients. The table came from immunoSEQ multiplex PCR; TCRdb's copy has only in-frame clones and leaves some out. The table has over 50,000 clones, about four fifths seen once. Sequenced sample: CD4+ T cells from blood. The receptors shown here come from a human donor in good health.

The chain links TRBV2 to TRBJ1-3; maybe TRBD1 (5 bases). Trimming took off 6 bases at V and 2 bases at J, with 8 bases between the two ends. Germline CDR1 reads SNHLY; CDR2 reads FYNNEI. The CDR3 is made up of 13 amino acids. CDR3 coding DNA: TGTGCCAGCAGAGGGGTTGCTGGAAACACCATATATTTT. Its translation: CASRGVAGNTIYF.

The V gene is TRBV5-4, the J gene TRBJ2-1, with 11 nucleotides matching TRBD2. Germline values: CDR1 SGHNT, CDR2 YYREEE (reference sequence). The CDR3 runs 15 residues. The V segment lost 3 bases and the J segment 6 bases; nucleotides outside the gene matches: 5. The CDR3 DNA follows: TGTGCCAGCAGCTCAAGGCTAGCGGGGGGCAATGAGCAGTTCTTC. Residues: CASSSRLAGGNEQFF.

CDR3 nucleotide sequence: TGTGCCAGTATTGACTCCCCGAACACCGGGGAGCTGTTTTTT. Amino acid sequence: CASIDSPNTGELFF. This chain uses TRBV19 with TRBJ2-2; no clear D gene. The CDR3 is 14 residues long. Per germline, CDR1 LNHDA and CDR2 SQIVND (reference sequence). The V gene lost 7 bases and the J gene lost 0 bases, with 9 bases spanning the gap.

The chain is built from TRBV7-2 and TRBJ2-5, with a possible D match to TRBD2 (5 bases). The ends were cut back, 3 bases at V and 5 bases at J, with 13 bases in the middle. Looked up from germline, CDR1 is SGHTA and CDR2 is FQGNSA. This CDR3 comprises 14 residues. CDR3 bases: TGTGCCAGCAGCTTTCAAAGCGGTACGGAGACCCAGTACTTC. Translated, it gives CASSFQSGTETQYF.

The chain couples TRBV5-8 to TRBJ2-5; 12 nucleotides align to TRBD2. Germline V lookup: CDR1 SGHTS, CDR2 YDEGEE. V lost 0 bases and J lost 5; bases outside the gene matches: 5. The CDR3 covers 16 residues. Here the CDR3 reads CASSLGTSGDLETQYF. The CDR3, as DNA: TGTGCCAGCAGCTTGGGGACTAGCGGGGATCTGGAGACCCAGTACTTC.